This T cell receptor (beta chain) appears in the sequencing data of a study of early T cells in non-severe SARS-CoV-2 infection. This clonotype was recorded many times. Germline CDR1 reads SGHNT; CDR2 reads YYREEE (reference sequence). The V gene end was trimmed by 6 bases and the J gene end by 3 bases; junction bases not matched to a gene: 10. This CDR3 has 17 residues. TCRdb reanalysed the 5' RACE reads using MiXCR and keeps one entry per CDR3 protein. The sample shows under 85,000 distinct CDR3 sequences, around 13% of them seen only once. This specimen consisted of whole blood, obtained at baseline. This receptor was taken from an adult who was a healthcare worker with PCR-confirmed SARS-CoV-2 infection or an uninfected control (not recorded which). V is TRBV5-4 and J is TRBJ2-6; 9 bases map to TRBD1. The CDR3 sequence: CASNKDRGSFGANVLTF. CDR3 coding DNA: TGTGCCAGCAACAAGGACAGGGGTTCCTTTGGGGCCAACGTCCTGACTTTC.